The subject of this entry is one TCR beta chain. The sample holds many counts of this clonotype. This clone's antigen is unknown. Within one base of it there is no much larger clone, and no base qualities were kept. cDNA was synthesized by template-switch 5'RACE using a primer carrying a 10-nucleotide random unique molecular identifier by which each TCR transcript was tagged. Over 170 million TCR-beta sequences, covering 15-18 subjects, were produced in each sequencing run. Total RNA was extracted with the RNeasy kit. Using the KAPA Real-time Library Amplification kit, TCR-beta VDJ regions were amplified with primers for the TCR constant region and the 5'RACE anchor. A first PCR added sample indexes and Illumina adaptors, after which a second PCR increased the library yield. After Ampure bead purification, the roughly 650 bp TCR product was size-selected on a 2% E-gel SizeSelection system. Library quality was checked on a Bioanalyzer, concentration was measured with Qubit, and libraries were quantified with the Kapa Library Quantification kit before pooling. An Illumina HiSeq 2500 was used to sequence the libraries paired-end at 2 x 150 bp. To increase sequence diversity, about 25-31% phiX was spiked into each library pool. In the paper's pipeline: The UMI-based MiGEC pipeline processed quality-filtered reads and removed over 80% of raw TCR sequences during error correction. VDJ genes were aligned to IMGT germline references, and clonotypes were defined by unique CDR3 amino acid sequence plus V-J genes. Clonal expansion, Shannon diversity, and CDR3 relatedness (CalcPairwiseDistances, ClusterSamples) were evaluated with VDJtools, and phylogenetic trees were built with CLCbio workbench. Clones with at least 8 unique UMIs were defined as expanded, with this threshold being based on coefficient-of-variation modelling across technical triplicates. The public sequencing data were trimmed at Q25 with fastp and processed into clonotypes with MiXCR by TCRdb, which kept only in-frame beta chains. Identical CDR3 protein sequences are pooled into one entry, listed with their most common genes and DNA. TCRdb, not the original authors, processed these V and J calls. The sample records 25,000 to 35,000 distinct CDR3 sequences, 13% of which are singletons. Together, the top ten hold more than 4.5% of the sample.

This sample's time point label indicates: technical triplicate 2. For sorted-subset TCR libraries, 1 million sorted CD4+ or CD8+ T cells were used. Peripheral blood was subjected to Ficoll-Hypaque density gradient centrifugation to isolate PBMCs, which were then cryopreserved in liquid nitrogen. The study also sequenced paired sorted CD4+ and CD8+ subsets from healthy controls, HAM/TSP patients and MS patients. These data originate in a study of neurological immune-mediated disorders (dated by TCRdb to the late 2010s). About the study as a whole: Peripheral blood TCR-beta repertoires from HTLV-I-associated myelopathy (HAM/TSP) patients, multiple sclerosis patients and healthy controls were compared by UMI-based sequencing. Alongside PBMC samples, the set of about 97 TCR-beta libraries contained longitudinal samples, technical triplicates, and paired CD4+ and CD8+ T-cell subsets that had been sorted. Technical triplicate libraries were sequenced so that the variability in frequency of each individual clone could be precisely calculated. The cohort was made up of about 65 subjects, consisting of roughly 14 HAM/TSP patients, 35 or so multiple sclerosis patients and roughly 20 healthy controls. Summary of the overall study and its limitations: Expanded clones from different subjects shared no identical CDR3 amino acid sequences, which suggests that TCR-beta repertoires were private in all groups. The highest TCR clonal expansion was observed in HAM/TSP patients, whereas the lowest was observed in MS patients, even when compared with healthy controls.

Its CDR3 holds 15 amino acids, cysteine through phenylalanine. This entry keeps only the CDR3 DNA: 45 bases, framed from base 1. The germline V and J ends show losses of 4 bases and 3 bases respectively, and no gene match explains 2 bases of the junction. Per the germline V gene, SNHLY is the CDR1 and FYNNEI is the CDR2. This TCR was recovered from a female donor with HTLV-1-associated myelopathy (HAM/TSP). Specimen: CD4+ T cells from blood. The sequence is built from TRBV2 and TRBJ2-5; TRBD2 aligns with 13 central bases. The encoded CDR3 is CASSVGLAGEETQYF. The DNA is TGTGCCAGCAGTGTCGGACTAGCGGGGGAAGAGACCCAGTACTTC.